These 6 T cell receptor beta chains originate from one sample sequenced in a study of control samples from healthy donors and cancer patients. Profiled with immunoSEQ multiplex PCR; TCRdb holds only in-frame clones, not every one. The repertoire holds about 120,000 clones, with over 85% as singletons. Sequencing used blood. These receptors all come from a man between 25 and 39 years old in good health.

This chain connects TRBV7-9 to TRBJ2-1; the match to TRBD2 covers 9 bases. The V segment lost 5 bases and the J segment 9 bases; nucleotides outside the gene matches: 11. Germline V lookup: CDR1 SEHNR, CDR2 FQNEAQ (reference sequence). The CDR3 contains 15 residues. DNA of the CDR3: TGTGCCAGCAGCCCTAGGGCGGGGGGGCCTGTTGAGCAGTTCTTC. Its protein is CASSPRAGGPVEQFF.

The chain recombines TRBV11-2 with TRBJ2-5, with 9 bases fitting TRBD1. CDR3 size: 15 residues. Germline V CDR1 and CDR2: SGHAT, FQNNGV. With 1 base clipped from V and 5 bases from J, the junction kept 5 bases outside the gene matches. The CDR3 bases are TGTGCCAGCAGCTTAGGGGACAGGGACGAGGAGACCCAGTACTTC. Translating it yields CASSLGDRDEETQYF. Drawing the rest from reference TRBV11-2 and TRBJ2-5, the complete variable domain is EAGVAQSPRYKIIEKRQSVAFWCNPISGHATLYWYQQILGQGPKLLIQFQNNGVVDDSQLPKDRFSAERLKGVDSTLKIQPAKLEDSAVYLCASSLGDRDEETQYFGPGTRLLVL.

This clone came up a few times. The rearrangement joins TRBV3-1 (or the pseudogene TRBV3-2) to TRBJ1-1, with D perhaps matching TRBD1 (5 bases). The CDR3 is 14 residues long. V was clipped by 4 bases and J by 0 bases, with 9 bases between them. CDR1 and CDR2 (germline): LGHDT, YNNKEL (reference sequence). The CDR3 loop reads CASSLRGMNTEAFF. The CDR3 bases are TGTGCCAGCAGCCTACGGGGGATGAACACTGAAGCTTTCTTT.

This clone was detected only a few times. The chain combines TRBV27 with TRBJ2-5; 13 bases fit TRBD2. The CDR3 is 18 amino acids. The junction had 13 bases not matched to a gene; V was cut back by 5 bases and J by 4 bases. The germline V gene encodes CDR1 MNHEY and CDR2 SMNVEV (reference sequence). CDR3 in DNA: TGTGCCAGCAGTCCGCCTACTAGCGGGGGGGCCATCATAGAGACCCAGTACTTC. Translating gives CASSPPTSGGAIIETQYF.

The chain couples TRBV2 to TRBJ2-5; 9 bases line up with TRBD2. The germline CDR1 and CDR2 sequences are SNHLY and FYNNEI. The CDR3 is 14 residues long. J was trimmed by 5 bases and V by 4 bases; bases with no gene match: 5. The CDR3, as DNA: TGTGCCAGCAGTGCGGGACTAGCCGGGGAGACCCAGTACTTC. Protein: CASSAGLAGETQYF.

The rearrangement joins TRBV2 to TRBJ2-1, with a weak D call TRBD2 (7 bases). The CDR3 is 15 residues long. The V end was cut by 3 bases, the J end by 7 bases, with 16 bases between. Germline-derived CDR1 and CDR2 are SNHLY and FYNNEI. CDR3 coding DNA: TGTGCCAGCAGTGACAGGGCGGGGGCCCTAAATGAGCAGTTCTTC. The encoded protein is CASSDRAGALNEQFF.